Shown below are 26 T cell receptor beta chains from a single sample sequenced in a study of blood T cell repertoires in COVID-19. Profiled with immunoSEQ multiplex PCR; TCRdb holds only in-frame clones, not every one. The sample includes approximately 88,000 clones, around 85% of them seen just once. Sample: peripheral blood. The receptors were gathered from a woman between 70 and 85 years old with acute or convalescent COVID-19.

This chain joins TRBV6-1 and TRBJ1-3, with D possibly TRBD1 on 6 matching bases. The CDR3 runs to 14 residues. Trimming took off 3 bases at V and 3 bases at J, with 9 bases between the two ends. The germline gives CDR1 MNHNS, CDR2 SASEGT. The DNA for the CDR3 is TGTGCCAGCAGTGAGTCAGGGGATGGAAACACCATATATTTT. The encoded protein is CASSESGDGNTIYF.

The V and J genes are TRBV5-1 and TRBJ2-7; D gene ambiguous. The CDR3 has 11 amino acids. The germline V gene has CDR1 SGHRS and CDR2 YFSETQ. V was trimmed by 4 bases and J by 2 bases, leaving 4 bases between them. The CDR3 here is CASSLTYEQYV. CDR3 sequence (DNA): TGCGCCAGCAGCCTAACCTACGAGCAGTACGTC.

V and J are TRBV6-2 or TRBV6-3 and TRBJ2-2, with TRBD2 identical over 10 bases. The junction had 15 bases not matched to a gene; V was cut back by 4 bases and J by 7 bases. The CDR3 is 18 residues long. CDR1 is MNHEY and CDR2 is SVGEGT in the germline V gene. CDR3 protein: CASSSLEREGRFGGELFF. The CDR3 DNA sequence: TGTGCCAGCAGTTCCTTGGAGCGGGAGGGCCGTTTCGGCGGGGAGCTGTTTTTT.

This clone has a single count. The J gene is TRBJ1-1, the V gene TRBV5-1; D is undetermined. The CDR3 has 13 residues. Germline CDR1 reads SGHRS; CDR2 reads YFSETQ. Trimming removed 5 bases at V and 8 bases at J, with 16 bases between. The CDR3 nucleotides read TGCGCCAGCAGTCCTATCGACACCCCGGAAGCTTTCTTT. Its translation: CASSPIDTPEAFF.

This chain joins TRBV2 and TRBJ2-3; the match to TRBD2 covers 9 bases. CDR1 SNHLY and CDR2 FYNNEI come from the germline V gene. The CDR3 extends over 15 amino acids. V lost 11 bases and J lost 3; bases outside the gene matches: 12. CDR3 nucleotide sequence: TGTGCCGCCAGGCTAGCGGGGATTGGGACAGATACGCAGTATTTT. Its translation is CAARLAGIGTDTQYF.

The chain has TRBV5-1 and TRBJ1-1; D may be TRBD1 (6 bases). With 1 base removed from V and 5 bases from J, the gap between germline ends came to 12 bases. In germline, CDR1 is SGHRS, CDR2 YFSETQ. The CDR3 consists of 14 residues. For the CDR3, the DNA is TGCGCCAGCAGCTTGAGAGGGGGTGATACTGAAGCTTTCTTT. Its translation: CASSLRGGDTEAFF.

This rearrangement joins TRBV28 to TRBJ1-1; 8 bases line up with TRBD1. CDR1 is MDHEN and CDR2 is SYDVKM in the germline V gene. The ends lost 7 bases at V and 0 bases at J; junction bases unmatched: 4. The CDR3 extends over 14 amino acids. CDR3 nucleotides: TGTGCCAGCACTACGGACAGGGTGAACACTGAAGCTTTCTTT. Translating gives CASTTDRVNTEAFF.

The sample holds a few counts of this clone. The chain carries TRBV2 and TRBJ1-1; 7 bases are shared with TRBD1. Germline V CDR1 and CDR2: SNHLY, FYNNEI. The CDR3 spans 14 residues. Trimming took 6 bases from V and 7 from J; bases not matched to a gene: 11. The CDR3 region has the DNA TGTGCCAGCAGCCTGACAGGGCTAGGTGATGAAGCTTTCTTT. Translation gives CASSLTGLGDEAFF.

This chain connects TRBV7-7 to TRBJ2-5; 10 nucleotides match TRBD1. Per germline, CDR1 SSHAT and CDR2 FNYEAQ (reference sequence). The V segment lost 5 bases and the J segment 4 bases; nucleotides outside the gene matches: 7. The CDR3 runs to 15 residues. CDR3 amino acids: CASSPGQGVVETQYF. The CDR3 region has the DNA TGTGCCAGCAGCCCCGGACAGGGGGTAGTAGAGACCCAGTACTTC.

To note about this clone: This sample includes further DNA sequences coding for the same CDR3. J is TRBJ1-2 and V is TRBV24-1, with a weak D call TRBD1 (6 bases). The V and J ends lost 3 bases and 3 bases respectively, with 7 bases between them. This CDR3 region has 13 residues. CDR1 is KGHDR and CDR2 is SFDVKD in the germline V gene. CDR3: CATSDRGYYGYTF. In DNA form, the CDR3 reads TGTGCCACCAGTGATAGGGGGTACTATGGCTACACCTTC.

This clone showed up just once. The rearrangement uses TRBV28 and TRBJ2-7, with 7 positions matching TRBD1. This CDR3 has 13 amino acids. Germline loops: CDR1 MDHEN, CDR2 SYDVKM. V trimming: 6 bases; J trimming: 2 bases; junction bases outside the gene matches: 4. The CDR3 here is CASREQGTYEQYV. The CDR3 nucleotides read TGTGCCAGCAGGGAACAGGGGACCTACGAGCAGTACGTC.

V and J are TRBV18 and TRBJ1-5; TRBD1 matches at 8 bases. CDR1 is KGHSH and CDR2 is LQKENI in the germline V gene. CDR3 length: 15 amino acids. J gave up 3 bases and V 4 bases, and 5 bases lay outside the gene matches. The DNA of the CDR3 is TGTGCCAGCTCACTGGGACAGGAAAACAATCAGCCCCAGCATTTT. This codes for CASSLGQENNQPQHF. Full variable domain (outside the CDR3, taken from reference TRBV18 and TRBJ1-5): NAGVMQNPRHLVRRRGQEARLRCSPMKGHSHVYWYRQLPEEGLKFMVYLQKENIIDESGMPKERFSAEFPKEGPSILRIQQVVRGDSAAYFCASSLGQENNQPQHFGDGTRLSIL.

This rearrangement joins TRBV7-8 to TRBJ1-3; possible D gene TRBD1, 5 bases. Germline V CDR1 and CDR2: SGHVS, FQNEAQ. Trimming left V 3 bases short and J 6 bases short, with 12 bases between. The CDR3 has 14 residues. The CDR3 bases are TGTGCCAGCAGCTTGGCAGGGTCCTCAAACACCATATATTTT. Its translation is CASSLAGSSNTIYF.

A few counts support this clone. The chain links TRBV7-9 to TRBJ1-4; a weak D match, TRBD1 (5 bases). CDR3 length equals 14 residues. Trimming stripped 10 bases from V and 4 bases from J, with 16 bases between. Germline V gene sequence: CDR1 SEHNR, CDR2 FQNEAQ (reference sequence). CDR3 sequence: CAIVGPDYNEKLFF. The CDR3 bases are TGTGCCATCGTGGGGCCGGACTATAATGAAAAACTGTTTTTT.

In DNA, the CDR3 is TGTGCCAGCAGCTTCGATCTAGCGGGGTTCCTATCCTATACGCAGTATTTT. Encoded protein: CASSFDLAGFLSYTQYF. The rearrangement links TRBV5-5 to TRBJ2-3; 9 bases agree with TRBD2. CDR1 is SGHKS and CDR2 is YYEKEE in the germline V gene (reference sequence). V trimming: 2 bases; J trimming: 7 bases; junction bases outside the gene matches: 14. This CDR3 region has 17 residues.

The J gene is TRBJ1-5, the V gene TRBV3-1 (or the pseudogene TRBV3-2); 9 bases are shared with TRBD1. The CDR3 is made up of 13 amino acids. Germline loops: CDR1 LGHDT, CDR2 YNNKEL (reference sequence). With 3 bases clipped from V and 7 bases from J, the junction kept 1 base outside the gene matches. CDR3 coding DNA: TGTGCCAGCAGCCAGACAGGGGGACAGCCCCAGCATTTT. It specifies CASSQTGGQPQHF.

This chain connects TRBV14 to TRBJ1-2; D is undetermined. In germline, CDR1 is SGHDN, CDR2 FVKESK. CDR3 length: 13 residues. Between the trimmed V and J ends, which lost 5 bases and 5 bases, there was a span of 12 bases. CDR3 in amino acids: CASSSRTVYGYTF. In nucleotides, the CDR3 is TGTGCCAGCAGCTCCCGGACTGTTTATGGCTACACCTTC.

The chain employs TRBV5-4 and TRBJ2-2; weak D call: TRBD1 (6 bases). Trimming cost V 4 bases and J 0 bases, with 10 bases left between them. Germline lookup yields CDR1 SGHNT and CDR2 YYREEE (reference sequence). The CDR3 is made up of 15 amino acids. The CDR3 DNA is TGTGCCAGCAGCCCGGACAGTGCGAACACCGGGGAGCTGTTTTTT. It encodes CASSPDSANTGELFF.

The chain uses TRBV6-5 and TRBJ2-2; D is possibly TRBD1 (5 bases). The V end lost 8 bases, the J end lost 6 bases, and 7 bases lay between the germline ends. Germline lookup yields CDR1 MNHEY and CDR2 SVGAGI. The CDR3 is 11 amino acids. The CDR3 nucleotides are TGTGCCAGCCTAGGGGCCGGGGAGCTGTTTTTT. It codes for CASLGAGELFF.

This chain joins TRBV6-2 or TRBV6-3 and TRBJ1-2; D gene ambiguous. There are 16 residues in the CDR3. Germline V lookup: CDR1 MNHEY, CDR2 SVGEGT. Trimming took off 3 bases at V and 4 bases at J, with 18 bases between the two ends. CDR3 in DNA: TGTGCCAGCAGTTATTGGCCGGAGCCCGGGAGCTATGGCTACACCTTC. Translating gives CASSYWPEPGSYGYTF.

This clone showed up just a few times. V usage is TRBV7-9 and J usage is TRBJ1-5; a weak D match, TRBD1 (6 bases). Germline V gene sequence: CDR1 SEHNR, CDR2 FQNEAQ (reference sequence). V was trimmed by 1 base and J by 6 bases, leaving 16 bases between them. The CDR3 spans 16 residues. For the CDR3, the DNA is TGTGCCAGCAGCTTAGATGCGGGGGGCAGGGGTCAGCCCCAGCATTTT. Encoded protein: CASSLDAGGRGQPQHF.

This rearrangement joins TRBV6-6 to TRBJ2-7; a possible D gene is TRBD1 (6 bases). Per the germline V gene, CDR1 is MNHNY and CDR2 is SVGAGI (reference sequence). The CDR3 sequence is 13 residues long. V was cut by 6 bases and J by 4 bases, with 13 bases left in between. Here the CDR3 reads CASSFGTRYEQYV. DNA of the CDR3: TGTGCCAGCAGCTTCGGGACAAGGTACGAGCAGTACGTC.

The chain uses TRBV6-2 or TRBV6-3 and TRBJ2-5, with 9 bases fitting TRBD2. This CDR3 is 16 amino acids long. With 0 bases clipped from V and 4 bases from J, the junction kept 6 bases outside the gene matches. Per the germline V gene, CDR1 is MNHEY and CDR2 is SVGEGT. CDR3 sequence reads: CASSYSRREGLETQYF. CDR3 coding DNA: TGTGCCAGCAGTTACTCGAGGCGGGAGGGCCTAGAGACCCAGTACTTC.

This clone was observed a few times. The genes are TRBV7-2 and TRBJ2-4, with 10 bases lining up with TRBD2. The CDR3 is 15 amino acids. Germline CDR1 is SGHTA and CDR2 is FQGNSA. The V and J ends lost 5 bases and 8 bases, in that order; junction bases with no gene match: 9. The CDR3: CASSPQASGSDIQYF. CDR3 in DNA: TGTGCCAGCAGCCCGCAGGCTAGCGGGAGTGACATTCAGTACTTC. The full variable domain, in which reference TRBV7-2 and TRBJ2-4 provide the parts outside the CDR3, is GAGVSQSPSNKVTEKGKDVELRCDPISGHTALYWYRQSLGQGLEFLIYFQGNSAPDKSGLPSDRFSAERTGGSVSTLTIQRTQQEDSAVYLCASSPQASGSDIQYFGAGTRLSVL.

The rearrangement uses TRBV5-3 and TRBJ2-3; TRBD1 aligns across 11 bases. TRBV5-3 is an ORF for which the function is uncertain. This CDR3 comprises 18 residues. After removal of 4 bases from V and 7 bases from J, the junction contained 17 bases not matched to a gene. CDR3 protein: CARSPPEGGQGATYTQYF. As DNA, the CDR3 is TGTGCCAGAAGCCCCCCGGAGGGTGGACAGGGGGCAACATATACGCAGTATTTT.

This clone was counted a single time. V and J are TRBV21-1 and TRBJ1-1; the D segment call TRBD1 is taken from the table without a DNA check. TRBV21-1 constitutes a pseudogene. The CDR3 runs 13 residues. The CDR3 spells CASSKGQTTEAFF. DNA of the CDR3: TGTGCCAGCAGCAAGGGACAGACCACTGAAGCTTTCTTT.